The TCR beta chain described here comes from a study of T-cell memory formation after mild COVID-19. The study's findings and limits: Memory sampled before infection contained some responding clones, suggesting cross-reactive memory joined.

The germline CDR1 and CDR2 sequences are SGHRS and YFSETQ. The CDR3 runs 13 residues. Trimming left V 7 bases short and J 6 bases short, with 13 bases between. This clonotype was recorded many times. The antigen is not known. Constant-segment-primed 5'RACE gave TCR alpha and TCR beta cDNA libraries with sample barcodes and UMIs. TCRdb processed the 5' RACE reads anew with MiXCR; each CDR3 protein has one entry. The sample gives approximately 350,000 distinct CDR3 sequences, roughly 14% of which show up once; less than 25% is in the top ten. This TCR came from a man between 18 and 35 years old who had mild COVID-19 (a few samples of this study predate the infection). Cell type and time point are not known. The specimen was PBMCs or a T cell subset sorted from them (not recorded which). J is TRBJ2-2 and V is TRBV5-1; TRBD1 might be the D (5 bases). The CDR3 region has the DNA TGCGCCAGCGGGAAGCTACAGGCCGGGGAGCTGTTTTTT. Translating it yields CASGKLQAGELFF.